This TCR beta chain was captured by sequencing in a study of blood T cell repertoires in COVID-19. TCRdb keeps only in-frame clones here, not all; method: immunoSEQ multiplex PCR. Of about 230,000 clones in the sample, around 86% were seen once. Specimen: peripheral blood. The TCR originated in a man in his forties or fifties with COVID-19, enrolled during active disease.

CDR3 in DNA: TGTGCCAGTAGTATAGGGGGGACAGGGTATCATCAGCCCCAGCATTTT. It codes for CASSIGGTGYHQPQHF. The chain has TRBV19 and TRBJ1-5; 9 bases fit TRBD1. The junction had 6 bases not matched to a gene; V was cut back by 1 base and J by 5 bases. From germline, CDR1 is LNHDA and CDR2 SQIVND (reference sequence). This CDR3 comprises 16 residues.